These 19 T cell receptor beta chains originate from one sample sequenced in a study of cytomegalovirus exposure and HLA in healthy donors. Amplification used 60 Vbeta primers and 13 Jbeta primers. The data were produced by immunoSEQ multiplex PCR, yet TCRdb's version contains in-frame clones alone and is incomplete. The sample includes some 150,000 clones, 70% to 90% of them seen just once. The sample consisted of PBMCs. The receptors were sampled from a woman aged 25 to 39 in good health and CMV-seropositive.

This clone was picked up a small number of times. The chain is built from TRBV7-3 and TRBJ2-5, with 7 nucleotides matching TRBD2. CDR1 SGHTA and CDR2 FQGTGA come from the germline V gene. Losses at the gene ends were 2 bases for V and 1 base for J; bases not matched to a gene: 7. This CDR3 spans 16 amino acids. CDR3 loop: CASSLSPAGPQETQYF. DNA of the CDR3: TGTGCCAGCAGCTTATCCCCAGCGGGGCCCCAAGAGACCCAGTACTTC. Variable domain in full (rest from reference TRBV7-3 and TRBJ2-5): GAGVSQTPSNKVTEKGKYVELRCDPISGHTALYWYRQSLGQGPEFLIYFQGTGAADDSGLPNDRFFAVRPEGSVSTLKIQRTERGDSAVYLCASSLSPAGPQETQYFGPGTRLLVL.

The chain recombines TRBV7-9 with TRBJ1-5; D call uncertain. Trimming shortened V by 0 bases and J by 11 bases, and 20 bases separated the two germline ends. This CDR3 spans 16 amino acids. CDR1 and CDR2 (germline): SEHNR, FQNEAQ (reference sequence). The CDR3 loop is CASSLALGGDSKSQHF. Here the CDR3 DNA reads TGTGCCAGCAGCTTAGCGCTTGGCGGGGATTCTAAGTCCCAGCATTTT.

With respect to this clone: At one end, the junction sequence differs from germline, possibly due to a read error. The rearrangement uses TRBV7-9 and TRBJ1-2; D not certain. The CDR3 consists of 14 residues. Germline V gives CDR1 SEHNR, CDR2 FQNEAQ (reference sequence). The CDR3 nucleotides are TGTTCCAGCAGCTTAGCTACCGACACGACCGGCTACACCTTC. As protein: CSSSLATDTTGYTF.

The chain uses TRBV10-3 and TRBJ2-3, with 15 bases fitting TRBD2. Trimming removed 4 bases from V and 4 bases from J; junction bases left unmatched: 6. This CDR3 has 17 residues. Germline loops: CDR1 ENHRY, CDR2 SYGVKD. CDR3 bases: TGTGCCATCAGTGTGGGACTAGCGGGGGGAGCCGCAGATACGCAGTATTTT. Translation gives CAISVGLAGGAADTQYF.

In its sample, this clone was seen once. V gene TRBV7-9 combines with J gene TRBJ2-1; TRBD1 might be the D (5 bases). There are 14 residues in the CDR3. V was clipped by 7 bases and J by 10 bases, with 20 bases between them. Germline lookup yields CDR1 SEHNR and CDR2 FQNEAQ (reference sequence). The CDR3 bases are TGTGCCAGCACCAATTACCAGGGTAGGGCGGAGCAGTTCTTC. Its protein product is CASTNYQGRAEQFF. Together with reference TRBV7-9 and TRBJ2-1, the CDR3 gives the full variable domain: DTGVSQNPRHKITKRGQNVTFRCDPISEHNRLYWYRQTLGQGPEFLTYFQNEAQLEKSRLLSDRFSAERPKGSFSTLEIQRTEQGDSAMYLCASTNYQGRAEQFFGPGTRLTVL.

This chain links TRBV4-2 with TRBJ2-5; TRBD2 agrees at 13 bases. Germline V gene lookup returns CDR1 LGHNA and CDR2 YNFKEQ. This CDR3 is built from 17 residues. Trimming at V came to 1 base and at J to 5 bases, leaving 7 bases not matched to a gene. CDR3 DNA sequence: TGTGCCAGCAGCCAAGGACTTGGACTAGCGGGGGTGGAGACCCAGTACTTC. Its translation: CASSQGLGLAGVETQYF.

Here the CDR3 DNA reads TGCGCCAGCAGCTTGGGACAGGCTACAGATACGCAGTATTTT. The encoded protein is CASSLGQATDTQYF. V and J are TRBV5-1 and TRBJ2-3; possible D gene TRBD1, 6 bases. V was clipped by 0 bases and J by 3 bases, with 8 bases between them. There are 14 residues in the CDR3. Germline V gene data show CDR1 as SGHRS and CDR2 as YFSETQ.

The CDR3 is CSVGGNEQFF. The CDR3 coding sequence is TGCAGCGTTGGAGGGAATGAGCAGTTCTTC. The J gene is TRBJ2-1, the V gene TRBV29-1; possibly TRBD2 for D (5 bases). The CDR3 covers 10 residues. The V and J ends lost 4 bases and 7 bases respectively, with 5 bases between them. Germline V gene sequence: CDR1 SQVTM, CDR2 ANQGSEA.

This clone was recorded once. CDR3 bases: TGCGCCAGCAGCCACCAGGGTCATGGAAACACCATATATTTT. Protein sequence: CASSHQGHGNTIYF. V is TRBV4-3 and J is TRBJ1-3; possibly TRBD1 for D (5 bases). The CDR3 runs to 14 residues. Germline values: CDR1 LGHNA, CDR2 YSLEER. V was trimmed by 3 bases and J by 3 bases, leaving 9 bases between them.

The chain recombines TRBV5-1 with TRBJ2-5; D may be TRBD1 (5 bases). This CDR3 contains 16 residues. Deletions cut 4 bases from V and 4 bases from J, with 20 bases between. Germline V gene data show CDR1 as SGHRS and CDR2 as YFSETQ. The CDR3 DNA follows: TGCGCCAGCAGCAACCAGGGTGGCGGACATCGAGAGACCCAGTACTTC. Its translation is CASSNQGGGHRETQYF. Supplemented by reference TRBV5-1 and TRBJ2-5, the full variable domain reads KAGVTQTPRYLIKTRGQQVTLSCSPISGHRSVSWYQQTPGQGLQFLFEYFSETQRNKGNFPGRFSGRQFSNSRSEMNVSTLELGDSALYLCASSNQGGGHRETQYFGPGTRLLVL.

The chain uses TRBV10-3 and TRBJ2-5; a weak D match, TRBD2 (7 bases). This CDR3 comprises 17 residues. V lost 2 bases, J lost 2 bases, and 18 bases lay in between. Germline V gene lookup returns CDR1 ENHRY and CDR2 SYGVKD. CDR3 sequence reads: CAISEVKGGALQETQYF. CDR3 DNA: TGTGCCATCAGTGAGGTTAAGGGGGGGGCCCTTCAAGAGACCCAGTACTTC.

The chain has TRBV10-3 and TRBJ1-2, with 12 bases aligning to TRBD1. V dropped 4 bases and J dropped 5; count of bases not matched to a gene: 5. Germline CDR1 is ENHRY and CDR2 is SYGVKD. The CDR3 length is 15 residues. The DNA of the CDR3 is TGTGCCATCAGTGCCGGGACAGGGGGCTTATATGGCTACACCTTC. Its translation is CAISAGTGGLYGYTF.

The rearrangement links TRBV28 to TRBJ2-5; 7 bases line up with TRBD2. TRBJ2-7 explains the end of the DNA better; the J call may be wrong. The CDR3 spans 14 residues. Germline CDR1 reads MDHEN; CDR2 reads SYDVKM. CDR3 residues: CASSNRDYSYEQYF. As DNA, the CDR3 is TGTGCCAGCTCCAACCGGGACTACTCCTACGAGCAGTACTTC.

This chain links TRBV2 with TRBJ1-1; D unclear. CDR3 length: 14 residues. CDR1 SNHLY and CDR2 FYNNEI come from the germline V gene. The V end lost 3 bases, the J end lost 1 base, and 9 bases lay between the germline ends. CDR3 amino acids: CASSDKSQNTEAFF. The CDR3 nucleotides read TGTGCCAGCAGTGACAAATCCCAGAACACTGAAGCTTTCTTT.

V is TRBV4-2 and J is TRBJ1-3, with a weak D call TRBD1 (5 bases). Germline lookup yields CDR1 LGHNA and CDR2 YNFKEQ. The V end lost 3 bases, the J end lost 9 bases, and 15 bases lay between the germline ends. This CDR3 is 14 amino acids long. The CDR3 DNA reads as TGTGCCAGCAGCCAGCCTTCAGGGTTGAGCACCATATATTTT. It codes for CASSQPSGLSTIYF.

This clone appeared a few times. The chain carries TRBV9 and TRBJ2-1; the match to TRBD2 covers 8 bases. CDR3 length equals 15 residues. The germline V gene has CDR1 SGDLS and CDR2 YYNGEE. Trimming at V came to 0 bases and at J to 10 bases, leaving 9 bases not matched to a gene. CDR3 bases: TGTGCCAGCAGCGTAGATGTTAGCGGGGACGTGGAGCAGTTCTTC. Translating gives CASSVDVSGDVEQFF.

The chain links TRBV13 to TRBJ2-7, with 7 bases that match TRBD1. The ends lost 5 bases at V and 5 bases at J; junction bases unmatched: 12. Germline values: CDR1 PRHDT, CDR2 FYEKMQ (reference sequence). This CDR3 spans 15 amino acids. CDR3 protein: CASSNSRDRPHEQYF. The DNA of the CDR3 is TGTGCCAGCAGCAACTCTCGGGACAGACCCCACGAGCAGTACTTC.

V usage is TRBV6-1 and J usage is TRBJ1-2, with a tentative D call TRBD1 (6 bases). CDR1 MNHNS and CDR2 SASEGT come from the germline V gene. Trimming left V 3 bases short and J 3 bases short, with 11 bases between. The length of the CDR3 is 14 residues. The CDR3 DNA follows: TGTGCCAGCAGTGACCGGACAGCTTACTATGGCTACACCTTC. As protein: CASSDRTAYYGYTF.

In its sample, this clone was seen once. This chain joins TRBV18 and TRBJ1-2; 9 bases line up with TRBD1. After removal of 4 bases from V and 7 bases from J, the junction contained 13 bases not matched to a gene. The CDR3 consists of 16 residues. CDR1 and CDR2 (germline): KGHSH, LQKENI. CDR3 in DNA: TGTGCCAGCTCACTCTCTCCCGGGACAGGGTCAGTTGGCTACACCTTC. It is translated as CASSLSPGTGSVGYTF.